Each of the 6 T cell receptor beta chains below was sequenced from the same sample in a study of beta chain features in type 1 diabetes. Study findings and constraints: Type 1 diabetes patients had TCRB CDR3s that were shorter (moderately but significantly so) in all four CD4+ subsets.

The antigens for these receptors are not known. Expressed TCRB transcripts got sequenced, as all isolated RNA was reverse transcribed. Measured with immunoSEQ multiplex PCR; TCRdb has only the in-frame clones, and not every one. The sample yields some 240,000 clones, under 20% seen once. Sequencing input: naive CD4+ T cells from blood. These receptor sequences come from a young man with type 1 diabetes.

The chain employs TRBV4-3 and TRBJ2-1, with D uncertain. The germline V and J ends were trimmed by 0 bases and 8 bases, with 11 bases remaining between them. This CDR3 has 14 residues. Germline V CDR1 and CDR2: LGHNA, YSLEER. CDR3 sequence reads: CASSQDYSSDEQFF. In nucleotides, the CDR3 is TGCGCCAGCAGCCAAGATTACTCGTCGGATGAGCAGTTCTTC.

This clone has only a few counts. The gene calls are TRBV18 and TRBJ2-4; the match to TRBD2 covers 9 bases. This CDR3 has 13 amino acids. Germline V gives CDR1 KGHSH, CDR2 LQKENI. The V and J ends lost 3 bases and 7 bases, in that order; junction bases with no gene match: 1. The CDR3 DNA is TGTGCCAGCTCACCGAGCGGGAGGAACATTCAGTACTTC. Its protein product is CASSPSGRNIQYF.

This chain uses TRBV27 with TRBJ1-2; D gene unclear. CDR3 length: 13 residues. V lost 6 bases to trimming and J lost 3 bases, with 11 bases between them. The germline CDR1 and CDR2 sequences are MNHEY and SMNVEV (reference sequence). CDR3 nucleotides: TGTGCCAGCAGACCCACCATATACTATGGCTACACCTTC. Protein sequence: CASRPTIYYGYTF.

The chain employs TRBV9 and TRBJ2-3, with 8 bases fitting TRBD2. J lost 1 base, V lost 3 bases, and 4 bases had no gene match. CDR1 SGDLS and CDR2 YYNGEE come from the germline V gene. The CDR3 is made up of 15 amino acids. Here the CDR3 DNA reads TGTGCCAGCAGCGCCGCGGGAGGCGGCACAGATACGCAGTATTTT. The encoded protein is CASSAAGGGTDTQYF.

This chain links TRBV9 with TRBJ2-5, with TRBD1 matching over 10 bases. The J segment lost 1 base and the V segment lost 0 bases, leaving 12 bases of the junction unmatched. CDR1 is SGDLS, CDR2 YYNGEE, per germline. The CDR3 is made up of 19 amino acids. CDR3 bases: TGTGCCAGCAGCGTAGCGCCCCCTCCGGGACAGGGGATCCAAGAGACCCAGTACTTC. The encoded protein is CASSVAPPPGQGIQETQYF.

This clone was picked up a small number of times. V gene TRBV5-1 combines with J gene TRBJ2-7; TRBD2 agrees at 9 bases. This CDR3 region has 15 residues. CDR1 SGHRS and CDR2 YFSETQ come from the germline V gene. V dropped 3 bases and J dropped 1; count of bases not matched to a gene: 5. The CDR3 DNA reads as TGCGCCAGCAGCTCGGCGCTAGCGGGATCCTACGAGCAGTACTTC. Translation: CASSSALAGSYEQYF.